This T cell receptor (beta chain) was profiled in a study of response to subunit inactivated influenza vaccine. The CDR3 has 15 amino acids. Losses at the gene ends were 8 bases for V and 6 bases for J; bases not matched to a gene: 10. Germline V lookup: CDR1 LNHDA, CDR2 SQIVND (reference sequence). TCRdb re-called the RT-PCR reads through MiXCR, storing one row per CDR3 protein. The sample yields more than 550,000 distinct CDR3 sequences, approximately 10% seen once. About this clonotype itself: What it binds is not known.

General study findings and limits: Few additional T cells are recruited per seasonal influenza vaccination, authors suggested.

The sequencing used PBMCs from blood, collected on the day of vaccination. This clonotype was sampled from a man aged 45-65 years who received an inactivated influenza vaccine. The genes are TRBV19 and TRBJ2-1; 10 nucleotides agree with TRBD2. CDR3 sequence reads: CASGASGRNLNEQFF. As DNA, the CDR3 is TGTGCCAGTGGAGCTAGCGGGAGAAACCTCAATGAGCAGTTCTTC. Filled out from reference TRBV19 and TRBJ2-1, the complete variable domain reads DGGITQSPKYLFRKEGQNVTLSCEQNLNHDAMYWYRQDPGQGLRLIYYSQIVNDFQKGDIAEGYSVSREKKESFPLTVTSAQKNPTAFYLCASGASGRNLNEQFFGPGTRLTVL.